The 11 T cell receptor beta chains given below trace back to one sample, sequenced in a study of cytomegalovirus exposure and HLA in healthy donors. PCR employed 60 Vbeta and 13 Jbeta primers. Only in-frame clones appear in the TCRdb table, and some are missing; sequencing was by immunoSEQ multiplex PCR. The sample includes 73,000 or so clones, around 70% of them seen just once. The sequencing sample was made of PBMCs. The receptor source for this set is a woman aged 40 to 50 in good health and CMV-seropositive.

A word on this clone: The junction does not match germline at one end; this may be a read error. The genes are TRBV10-3 and TRBJ1-2; tentatively, D is TRBD1 (6 bases). Germline lookup yields CDR1 ENHRY and CDR2 SYGVKD. CDR3 length equals 13 residues. The CDR3 region is CAIKASDSQGYPF. CDR3 sequence (DNA): TGTGCCATCAAAGCGTCGGACAGTCAGGGCTACCCCTTC.

The CDR3 DNA follows: TGTGCCAGCAGCTATACAGGGAACTATGGCTACACCTTC. Amino acids: CASSYTGNYGYTF. The V call is TRBV4-2, the J call TRBJ1-2; D is possibly TRBD1 (6 bases). V was trimmed by 5 bases and J by 2 bases, leaving 9 bases between them. The CDR3 is 13 residues long. The germline V gene encodes CDR1 LGHNA and CDR2 YNFKEQ.

The chain recombines TRBV4-3 with TRBJ1-1; no clear D gene. The V and J ends lost 3 bases and 11 bases respectively, with 10 bases between them. The CDR3 extends over 11 amino acids. Germline CDR1 LGHNA, CDR2 YSLEER. CDR3 loop: CASSQGHLAFF. DNA for the CDR3: TGCGCCAGCAGCCAGGGCCATTTGGCTTTCTTT.

This chain joins TRBV27 and TRBJ2-1; D ambiguous. The CDR3 covers 16 residues. Between the trimmed V and J ends, which lost 3 bases and 5 bases, there was a span of 17 bases. Germline V gene sequence: CDR1 MNHEY, CDR2 SMNVEV (reference sequence). The CDR3 DNA reads as TGTGCCAGCAGTTTTCGCCCCATCCATCGAGACAATGAGCAGTTCTTC. This sequence encodes CASSFRPIHRDNEQFF.

The chain combines TRBV2 with TRBJ1-2, with 7 bases that match TRBD1. Germline lookup yields CDR1 SNHLY and CDR2 FYNNEI. With 3 bases clipped from V and 5 bases from J, the junction kept 6 bases outside the gene matches. The CDR3 spans 14 residues. CDR3 protein: CASSDPRGIYGYTF. The CDR3 coding sequence is TGTGCCAGCAGTGACCCCAGGGGGATTTATGGCTACACCTTC.

The gene calls are TRBV2 and TRBJ1-3; TRBD1 is a possible D gene (6 bases). Germline assignment: CDR1 SNHLY and CDR2 FYNNEI. CDR3 length equals 15 residues. Trimming took off 6 bases at V and 0 bases at J, with 12 bases between the two ends. The CDR3 DNA reads TGTGCCAGCAGCCGAACAGGGATCTCTGGAAACACCATATATTTT. Translated: CASSRTGISGNTIYF.

The rearrangement links TRBV4-3 to TRBJ2-7; tentatively, D is TRBD1 (6 bases). The V end lost 0 bases, the J end lost 0 bases, and 15 bases lay between the germline ends. CDR3 size: 17 residues. CDR1 is LGHNA, CDR2 YSLEER, per germline. Written as DNA, the CDR3 is TGCGCCAGCAGCCAAGACCCAGGGGAAACCGGCTCCTACGAGCAGTACTTC. Its translation: CASSQDPGETGSYEQYF.

The table lists this clone with many counts. The chain couples TRBV5-1 to TRBJ2-2, with 8 nucleotides matching TRBD2. Germline V lookup: CDR1 SGHRS, CDR2 YFSETQ. The V segment lost 4 bases and the J segment 4 bases; nucleotides outside the gene matches: 12. CDR3 size: 17 residues. The CDR3 DNA reads TGCGCCAGCAGCGAGCAACAACCGGGGGGGCCCACCGGGGAGCTGTTTTTT. Translating gives CASSEQQPGGPTGELFF.

The chain couples TRBV7-7 to TRBJ2-3, with D unclear. V was clipped by 1 base and J by 11 bases, with 10 bases between them. This CDR3 spans 12 amino acids. In germline, CDR1 is SSHAT, CDR2 FNYEAQ (reference sequence). Here the CDR3 DNA reads TGTGCCAGCAGCTTAGACGGCGGAAAGCAGTATTTT. It specifies CASSLDGGKQYF.

V and J are TRBV10-1 and TRBJ2-3; D may be TRBD2 (5 bases). This CDR3 is 14 amino acids long. Germline values: CDR1 WNHNN, CDR2 SYGVQD (reference sequence). Trimming removed 5 bases from V and 8 bases from J, with 17 bases in between. The CDR3 DNA reads as TGCGCCAGCAGTCAAGGGAGCGCCCGAGGTACGCAGTATTTT. This encodes CASSQGSARGTQYF.

V is TRBV5-1 and J is TRBJ2-7; 7 nucleotides agree with TRBD1. Germline trimming cut 3 bases from V and 4 bases from J; bases unmatched to any gene: 4. This CDR3 has 13 amino acids. Germline CDR1 and CDR2: SGHRS and YFSETQ. The chain's CDR3 is CASSSQTGYEQYF. CDR3 in DNA: TGCGCCAGCAGCTCACAGACAGGGTACGAGCAGTACTTC.